Described below is a single TCR beta chain sequence and its context. The CDR3 is 11 amino acids. Trimming removed 3 bases at V and 6 bases at J, with 6 bases between. CDR1 MDHEN and CDR2 SYDVKM come from the germline V gene. TCRdb's table, derived via immunoSEQ multiplex PCR, lists solely in-frame clones and lacks some. The sample contains about 180,000 clones, more than 70% of which appear only once. This specimen belongs to a study of T cell responses to AZD1222 COVID-19 vaccine. The chain joins TRBV28 to TRBJ2-7; no clear D gene. The sequence came from an adult who received the AZD1222 COVID-19 vaccine. The sequencing used peripheral blood, collected 28 days after the second AZD1222 dose. The CDR3 region has the DNA TGTGCCAGCAGTTTTTCGACCGAGCAGTACTTC. Its translation: CASSFSTEQYF.